This T cell receptor beta chain was sequenced during a study of blood T cell repertoires in COVID-19. Profiling relied on immunoSEQ multiplex PCR, and the TCRdb table lists in-frame clones only, not all of them. The sample yields some 150,000 clones, around 90% seen once. Trimming cost V 1 base and J 1 base, with 11 bases left between them. The CDR3 runs to 16 residues. From germline, CDR1 is SGDLS and CDR2 YYNGEE. This receptor was identified in a man in his forties or fifties with acute or convalescent COVID-19. The V call is TRBV9, the J call TRBJ2-2, with TRBD2 as a possible D gene (5 bases). Input material: peripheral blood. The CDR3 region is CASSVRGLVNTGELFF. The CDR3, as DNA: TGTGCCAGCAGCGTAAGAGGGCTGGTGAACACCGGGGAGCTGTTTTTT.